These 10 T cell receptor beta chains share one sample of origin, sequenced in a study of blood T cell repertoires in COVID-19. The protocol was immunoSEQ multiplex PCR, while the TCRdb copy is restricted to in-frame clones and leaves out a portion. Among some 42,000 clones listed, more than 75% were seen once. The specimen was peripheral blood. The receptors here all came from an elderly man with acute or convalescent COVID-19.

This chain connects TRBV10-3 to TRBJ2-3; 7 nucleotides align to TRBD1. Losses at the gene ends were 6 bases for V and 0 bases for J; bases not matched to a gene: 3. This CDR3 comprises 14 residues. CDR1 and CDR2 from the germline V gene are ENHRY and SYGVKD. The CDR3 sequence: CAISATGSTDTQYF. Written as DNA, the CDR3 is TGTGCCATCAGCGCGACAGGGAGCACAGATACGCAGTATTTT.

The table lists this clone with a count of one. This sequence joins TRBV5-6 and TRBJ1-6; 7 bases are shared with TRBD1. J was trimmed by 7 bases and V by 4 bases; bases with no gene match: 11. This CDR3 contains 16 residues. Germline CDR1 is SGHDT and CDR2 is YYEEEE. This CDR3 reads CASSPSQGSFNSPLHF. CDR3 bases: TGTGCCAGCAGCCCGTCACAGGGGTCCTTCAATTCACCCCTCCACTTT.

This chain's CDR3 is CASSLVGSSYEQYF. CDR3 DNA sequence: TGCGCCAGCAGCTTGGTTGGGAGCTCCTACGAGCAGTACTTC. This rearrangement joins TRBV5-1 to TRBJ2-7; D may be TRBD2 (5 bases). CDR3 length: 14 amino acids. The germline V gene encodes CDR1 SGHRS and CDR2 YFSETQ. V was pared by 0 bases and J by 0 bases, with 7 bases between. The complete variable domain, with remaining parts taken from reference TRBV5-1 and TRBJ2-7, reads KAGVTQTPRYLIKTRGQQVTLSCSPISGHRSVSWYQQTPGQGLQFLFEYFSETQRNKGNFPGRFSGRQFSNSRSEMNVSTLELGDSALYLCASSLVGSSYEQYFGPGTRLTVT.

The chain is built from TRBV6-5 and TRBJ2-3; 13 nucleotides line up with TRBD2. Germline V CDR1 and CDR2: MNHEY, SVGAGI. Losses at the gene ends were 2 bases for V and 2 bases for J; bases not matched to a gene: 1. There are 16 residues in the CDR3. The CDR3 DNA follows: TGTGCCAGCAGTTACGGGACTAGCGGGGACACAGATACGCAGTATTTT. Translated, it gives CASSYGTSGDTDTQYF.

V usage is TRBV19 and J usage is TRBJ2-3; no definite D call. CDR3 length: 12 residues. The V end lost 2 bases, the J end lost 6 bases, and 6 bases lay between the germline ends. Per the germline V gene, CDR1 is LNHDA and CDR2 is SQIVND (reference sequence). As DNA, the CDR3 is TGTGCCAGTAGTATAAACGGTGATACGCAGTATTTT. Its translation: CASSINGDTQYF.

The rearrangement links TRBV6-5 to TRBJ1-2, with no clear D. Trimming shortened V by 4 bases and J by 8 bases, and 14 bases separated the two germline ends. Germline assignment: CDR1 MNHEY and CDR2 SVGAGI. This CDR3 is built from 13 residues. The CDR3 DNA follows: TGTGCCAGCAGTTCCACGGGGTCCTGGGGCTACACCTTC. Its translation is CASSSTGSWGYTF.

This clone was counted only a few times. CDR3 bases: TGTGCCAGCAGCGTAGGGTCAGGGGGCAATCAGCCCCAGCATTTT. As protein: CASSVGSGGNQPQHF. V and J are TRBV9 and TRBJ1-5; a possible D gene is TRBD1 (6 bases). Germline CDR1 SGDLS, CDR2 YYNGEE. The CDR3 has 15 residues. V was trimmed by 0 bases and J by 2 bases, leaving 9 bases between them.

This chain connects TRBV3-1 (or the pseudogene TRBV3-2) to TRBJ1-2; 10 positions agree with TRBD1. The CDR3 sequence is 15 residues long. The germline gives CDR1 LGHDT, CDR2 YNNKEL (reference sequence). The J segment lost 6 bases and the V segment lost 3 bases, leaving 7 bases of the junction unmatched. Written as DNA, the CDR3 is TGTGCCAGCAGCCACAACTTGGGACAGGGGAATGGCTACACCTTC. Residues: CASSHNLGQGNGYTF.

The chain links TRBV7-9 to TRBJ2-7, with TRBD1 matching over 8 bases. This CDR3 contains 12 residues. After removal of 4 bases from V and 6 bases from J, the junction contained 2 bases not matched to a gene. Germline loops: CDR1 SEHNR, CDR2 FQNEAQ (reference sequence). The CDR3 reads CASSSDRGEQYF. The CDR3 region has the DNA TGTGCCAGCAGCTCCGACAGGGGCGAGCAGTACTTC.

The chain carries TRBV28 and TRBJ2-3; 7 positions match TRBD2. Germline trimming cut 2 bases from V and 6 bases from J; bases unmatched to any gene: 5. CDR3 length: 14 residues. Germline V lookup: CDR1 MDHEN, CDR2 SYDVKM. CDR3 amino acids: CASSLTGRIDTQYF. CDR3 DNA: TGTGCCAGCAGTTTAACCGGGAGGATCGATACGCAGTATTTT. Complete variable domain (other parts from reference TRBV28 and TRBJ2-3): DVKVTQSSRYLVKRTGEKVFLECVQDMDHENMFWYRQDPGLGLRLIYFSYDVKMKEKGDIPEGYSVSREKKERFSLILESASTNQTSMYLCASSLTGRIDTQYFGPGTRLTVL.